A single sample is the source of the 9 T cell receptor beta chains below, sequenced in a study of T cell responses to AZD1222 COVID-19 vaccine. Libraries were prepared by immunoSEQ multiplex PCR; TCRdb keeps only in-frame clonotypes and omits some of them. Of roughly 130,000 clones listed, approximately 85% were seen once; the top ten hold under 2%. The material sequenced was peripheral blood, taken on day 0 of AZD1222 vaccination. The receptors were gathered from an adult in good health.

In its sample, this clone was seen once. This rearrangement joins TRBV10-2 to TRBJ1-5, with TRBD1 matching 7 bases. Germline trimming cut 6 bases from V and 4 bases from J; bases unmatched to any gene: 9. The CDR3 is 15 residues long. Germline V gene lookup returns CDR1 WSHSY and CDR2 SAAADI. The chain's CDR3 is CASRMGQNFNQPQHF. CDR3 nucleotides: TGCGCCAGCAGGATGGGACAGAACTTTAATCAGCCCCAGCATTTT.

The DNA for the CDR3 is TGTGCCAGCAGTTACCGGGCTGGGGCCCAGTACTTC. Amino acid sequence: CASSYRAGAQYF. The chain employs TRBV6-2 or TRBV6-3 and TRBJ2-5, with unresolved D. Germline loops: CDR1 MNHEY, CDR2 SVGEGT. V shed 2 bases and J shed 9 bases, with 10 bases lying between them. This CDR3 is 12 amino acids long.

CDR3 amino acids: CASSLGAGAYQPQHF. The CDR3 DNA reads as TGTGCCAGCAGCTTAGGTGCGGGGGCCTATCAGCCCCAGCATTTT. The V and J genes are TRBV11-2 and TRBJ1-5; possibly TRBD1 for D (6 bases). The length of the CDR3 is 15 residues. Germline CDR1 SGHAT, CDR2 FQNNGV. V gave up 1 base and J gave up 5 bases, with 12 bases separating them. Combining the CDR3 with reference TRBV11-2 and TRBJ1-5 gives the whole variable domain EAGVAQSPRYKIIEKRQSVAFWCNPISGHATLYWYQQILGQGPKLLIQFQNNGVVDDSQLPKDRFSAERLKGVDSTLKIQPAKLEDSAVYLCASSLGAGAYQPQHFGDGTRLSIL.

CDR3 amino acids: CASSKGIGLSYEQYF. CDR3 bases: TGTGCCAGCAGCAAAGGAATAGGCCTCTCCTACGAGCAGTACTTC. The chain links TRBV21-1 to TRBJ2-7. TRBV21-1 is given as a pseudogene. The CDR3 runs to 15 residues.

This clone was observed a handful of times. V and J are TRBV11-3 and TRBJ2-3; no clear D. Trimming stripped 7 bases from V and 5 bases from J, with 16 bases between. CDR3 length equals 14 residues. Germline-derived CDR1 and CDR2 are SGHNT and YENEEA. The CDR3 nucleotides are TGTGCCAGCACTCCGGAGAGAACGCGAGATACGCAGTATTTT. Its protein is CASTPERTRDTQYF.

V usage is TRBV14 and J usage is TRBJ2-3, with 8 bases aligning to TRBD2. Germline assignment: CDR1 SGHDN and CDR2 FVKESK. The CDR3 extends over 16 amino acids. V dropped 0 bases and J dropped 2; count of bases not matched to a gene: 4. The DNA for the CDR3 is TGTGCCAGCAGCCAAGAACTAGCGGAGATCACAGATACGCAGTATTTT. Encoded protein: CASSQELAEITDTQYF.

The chain uses TRBV6-2 or TRBV6-3 and TRBJ1-1; D unresolved. The CDR3 sequence is 16 residues long. CDR1 and CDR2 from the germline V gene are MNHEY and SVGEGT. The V gene lost 4 bases and the J gene lost 0 bases, with 15 bases spanning the gap. The CDR3 here is CASSWREGKMNTEAFF. The DNA for the CDR3 is TGTGCCAGCAGTTGGAGAGAGGGCAAGATGAACACTGAAGCTTTCTTT.

This clone is a singleton in its sample. CDR3 region: CASSKPTLGAINEKLFF. DNA of the CDR3: TGTGCCAGCAGCAAACCGACCCTGGGGGCCATTAATGAAAAACTGTTTTTT. The J gene is TRBJ1-4, the V gene TRBV9; D may be TRBD1 (6 bases). The CDR3 is made up of 17 amino acids. The V gene lost 4 bases and the J gene lost 4 bases, with 20 bases spanning the gap. Germline CDR1 SGDLS, CDR2 YYNGEE.

This clone appeared a single time. The chain links TRBV7-3 to TRBJ2-2; D uncertain. Germline CDR1 is SGHTA and CDR2 is FQGTGA. V was cut by 1 base and J by 1 base, with 7 bases left in between. The CDR3 is 15 amino acids. CDR3 nucleotide sequence: TGTGCCAGCAGCTTAATCCCTCAGAACACCGGGGAGCTGTTTTTT. Its protein is CASSLIPQNTGELFF.